In this sample, the clone carrying this T cell receptor beta chain turned up a few times. Its antigen is currently unknown. The data originate from a study of CD8+ T cells in alopecia areata. Study as a whole: Those treated were given oral tofacitinib at 5 to 10 mg twice daily. Study observations and caveats: Alopecia totalis/universalis scalp especially showed more expanded CD8+ clones than normal scalp. Many expanded lesional clones stayed in scalp and blood while on tofacitinib. Tofacitinib significantly lowered scalp clonality and expanded CD8+ clones among the top 100.

The sequencing template was cDNA reverse transcribed from extracted RNA. The method was immunoSEQ multiplex PCR; TCRdb's version includes in-frame clones alone and lacks a portion of them. The sample records about 220,000 clones, 50% to 70% being singletons. The treatment: oral pan-JAK inhibitor, 5-10 mg twice daily. Per germline, CDR1 LGHNA and CDR2 YSLEER. There are 15 residues in the CDR3. Trimming cost V 3 bases and J 1 base; bases outside gene matches: 4. The receptor was derived from a human donor with alopecia areata. Sequencing used CD4+ T cells sorted from blood, obtained at week 4, from a patient treated with tofacitinib. This rearrangement joins TRBV4-3 to TRBJ1-2, with 8 bases fitting TRBD1. CDR3 coding DNA: TGCGCCAGCAGCCATAGACAGGGGATTAACTATGGCTACACCTTC. Protein: CASSHRQGINYGYTF.